This TCR beta chain is drawn from a study of blood T cell repertoires in COVID-19. Study-wide context: The United States, Italy and Spain supplied acute and convalescent COVID-19 samples. The analysed material was cDNA or gDNA that came from T cells, B-cell-depleted T cells, or PBMCs.

The V and J ends lost 6 bases and 5 bases, in that order; junction bases with no gene match: 10. This CDR3 is built from 14 residues. Germline CDR1 reads SGHRS; CDR2 reads YFSETQ. In the original processing: Amplifying reference gene primers gave estimates of nucleated cell counts. Profiled with immunoSEQ multiplex PCR; TCRdb holds only in-frame clones, not every one. The V and J calls and clone size are taken from that table; D and trimming were inferred from the DNA. Found here are a few hundred thousand clones, 80% to 90% of them singletons; the top ten hold under 7.5%. The source material was peripheral blood. This rearrangement joins TRBV5-1 to TRBJ2-7, with TRBD1 identical over 8 bases. The receptor was isolated from a young man who had recovered from COVID-19. The CDR3, as DNA: TGCGCCAGCACCTCCCCCGGACAGGGCCACGAGCAGTACTTC. Translating gives CASTSPGQGHEQYF.